The rows below give T cell receptor beta chains drawn from one sample of a study of CD8+ T cells in alopecia areata. Sequencing was performed with immunoSEQ multiplex PCR; in TCRdb, only in-frame clones are kept and a portion is missing. The data contain more than 95,000 clones, just over 85% of them seen just once; the ten biggest clones take up 11%. This sample comprised CD8+ T cells sorted from blood, obtained at approximately week 31, from a patient treated with tofacitinib. The receptors were gathered from a human donor with alopecia areata. CDR3s include the opening cysteine and the closing phenylalanine or tryptophan. The D gene is left open where the match is weak. Expanded clones are given a class, and other clones once, few, many or no size at all.

abundance: once; j_gene: TRBJ2-1; d_gene: NA; v_gene: TRBV5-1; CDR3aa: CASSPDDSGEGYNEQFF; CDR3nt: TGCGCCAGCAGCCCGGACGACTCGGGAGAGGGGTACAATGAGCAGTTCTTC
abundance: NA; j_gene: TRBJ2-3; d_gene: NA; v_gene: TRBV5-1; CDR3aa: CASSLASTDTQYF; CDR3nt: TGCGCCAGCAGCTTGGCCAGCACAGATACGCAGTATTTT
abundance: NA; j_gene: TRBJ2-7; d_gene: NA; v_gene: TRBV19; CDR3aa: CASSPGVAYEQYF; CDR3nt: TGTGCCAGTAGCCCCGGGGTAGCCTACGAGCAGTACTTC
abundance: few; j_gene: TRBJ2-1; d_gene: TRBD2; v_gene: TRBV7-2; CDR3aa: CASSPNGLAGGIDNEQFF; CDR3nt: TGTGCCAGCAGCCCTAACGGACTAGCGGGAGGGATAGACAATGAGCAGTTCTTC
abundance: NA; j_gene: TRBJ2-7; d_gene: NA; v_gene: TRBV14; CDR3aa: CASSQRDAMGYEQYF; CDR3nt: TGTGCCAGCAGCCAACGCGACGCGATGGGATACGAGCAGTACTTC
abundance: NA; j_gene: TRBJ2-3; d_gene: NA; v_gene: TRBV10-3; CDR3aa: CAIAPVTDTQYF; CDR3nt: TGTGCCATCGCGCCAGTCACAGATACGCAGTATTTT
abundance: few; j_gene: TRBJ2-1; d_gene: TRBD1; v_gene: TRBV7-2; CDR3aa: CASGQEDAGGYNEQFF; CDR3nt: TGTGCCAGCGGCCAGGAGGACGCAGGGGGCTACAATGAGCAGTTCTTC
abundance: NA; j_gene: TRBJ2-2; d_gene: NA; v_gene: TRBV30; CDR3aa: CAWCQGDTGELFF; CDR3nt: TGTGCCTGGTGTCAGGGAGACACCGGGGAGCTGTTTTTT
abundance: NA; j_gene: TRBJ2-7; d_gene: TRBD2; v_gene: TRBV5-1; CDR3aa: CASSLLAFSYEQYF; CDR3nt: TGCGCCAGCAGCCTACTAGCGTTCTCCTACGAGCAGTACTTC
abundance: NA; j_gene: TRBJ1-5; d_gene: NA; v_gene: TRBV6-6; CDR3aa: CASSPGPTRSNQPQHF; CDR3nt: TGTGCCAGCAGCCCGGGCCCGACTCGAAGCAATCAGCCCCAGCATTTT
abundance: NA; j_gene: TRBJ2-3; d_gene: TRBD2; v_gene: TRBV27; CDR3aa: CASSLRGGGTDTQYF; CDR3nt: TGTGCCAGCAGTTTAAGGGGAGGGGGCACAGATACGCAGTATTTT
abundance: NA; j_gene: TRBJ1-1; d_gene: NA; v_gene: TRBV7-8; CDR3aa: CASSQIRRGRPVNTEAFF; CDR3nt: TGTGCCAGCAGCCAAATCCGAAGGGGACGCCCCGTGAACACTGAAGCTTTCTTT
abundance: NA; j_gene: TRBJ2-1; d_gene: NA; v_gene: TRBV9; CDR3aa: CASSVEGIDEQFF; CDR3nt: TGTGCCAGCAGCGTAGAGGGGATCGATGAGCAGTTCTTC
abundance: NA; j_gene: TRBJ2-7; d_gene: NA; v_gene: TRBV18; CDR3aa: CASSPPQGPDYEQYF; CDR3nt: TGTGCCAGCTCCCCTCCGCAGGGGCCAGACTACGAGCAGTACTTC
abundance: once; j_gene: TRBJ1-5; d_gene: NA; v_gene: TRBV12-5; CDR3aa: CASGLRGSNQPQHF; CDR3nt: TGTGCTAGTGGTCTCAGGGGAAGCAATCAGCCCCAGCATTTT
abundance: NA; j_gene: TRBJ2-7; d_gene: NA; v_gene: TRBV7-8; CDR3aa: CASSYQTAYEQYF; CDR3nt: TGTGCCAGCAGCTACCAGACCGCCTACGAGCAGTACTTC
abundance: NA; j_gene: TRBJ2-7; d_gene: NA; v_gene: TRBV5-6; CDR3aa: CASSPGSAEQYF; CDR3nt: TGTGCCAGCAGCCCGGGGTCAGCCGAGCAGTACTTC